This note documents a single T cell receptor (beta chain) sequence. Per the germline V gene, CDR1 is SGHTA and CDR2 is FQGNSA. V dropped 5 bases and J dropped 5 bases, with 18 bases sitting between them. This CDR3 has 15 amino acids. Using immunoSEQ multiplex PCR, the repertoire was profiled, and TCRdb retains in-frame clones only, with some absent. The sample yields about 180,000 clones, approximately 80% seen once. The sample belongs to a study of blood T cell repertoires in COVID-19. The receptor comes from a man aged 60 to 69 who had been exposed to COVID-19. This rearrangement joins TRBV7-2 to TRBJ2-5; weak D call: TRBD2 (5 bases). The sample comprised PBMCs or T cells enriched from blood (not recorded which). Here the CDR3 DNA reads TGTGCCAGCAGCCCTGGTGGGCTAGCAGATGAGACCCAGTACTTC. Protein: CASSPGGLADETQYF.